These T cell receptor beta chains were read from a single sample in a study of T cells in Graves' hyperthyroidism and ophthalmopathy. Via MiXCR, TCRdb re-called the multiplex PCR reads, giving one row per CDR3 protein. The sample lists 250,000 to 300,000 distinct CDR3 sequences, more than 10% seen once, with approximately 8.6% in the top ten. Material: blood. The source is a woman in her twenties or thirties with Graves' hyperthyroidism that later progressed to Graves' ophthalmopathy. CDR3s include the opening cysteine and the closing phenylalanine or tryptophan. The order of the fields is CDR3 DNA, CDR3 protein, clone size, V gene, J gene, D gene. A D gene is named only where the DNA matches it firmly. Only part of the rows carry a size: once, few, many, or a class if the clone is expanded.

TGTGCCAGCAGCTTAATGGGCCCGGGACTAGCGGGTTCGGAAGATACGCAGTATTTT	CASSLMGPGLAGSEDTQYF	NA	TRBV7-3	TRBJ2-3	TRBD2
TGTGCCTGCAGTCCTTACACGAGCAATCAGCCCCAGCATTTT	CACSPYTSNQPQHF	few	TRBV28	TRBJ1-5	NA
TGTGCCAGCAGCAGATCTAGCGGTAGCACAGATACGCAGTATTTT	CASSRSSGSTDTQYF	many	TRBV7-9	TRBJ2-3	TRBD2
TGCAGTTGTCGGTCCGCTTCCTACAATGAGCAGTTCTTC	CSCRSASYNEQFF	many	TRBV29-1	TRBJ2-1	NA
TGTGCCAGCAGTTACTTCGAGGGGACTGAAGCTTTCTTT	CASSYFEGTEAFF	many	TRBV6-5	TRBJ1-1	NA
TGCGCCAGCAGCCAGACAGGGGGAAACCTCTATGGCTACACCTTC	CASSQTGGNLYGYTF	NA	TRBV4-1	TRBJ1-2	TRBD1
TGTGCCAGCAGCCACACCCCCGAGGGTCTGGGTTACGAGCAGTACTTC	CASSHTPEGLGYEQYF	many	TRBV7-9	TRBJ2-7	NA
TGTGCCAGCAGTTTAAGGGGCCCCGGGACTTTCTTT	CASSLRGPGTFF	many	TRBV12-3/TRBV12-4	TRBJ1-1	NA
TGTGCCAGCAGCCAATCCGGACAGGGGGATCAGCCCCAGCATTTT	CASSQSGQGDQPQHF	many	TRBV16	TRBJ1-5	TRBD1
TGTGCCAGCAGCTTTAACAGGGGGGGCGAGCAGTACTTC	CASSFNRGGEQYF	NA	TRBV7-8	TRBJ2-7	NA
TGTGCCAGCGGGGAAGGGCGGATCTCTGGGGCCAACGTCCTGACTTTC	CASGEGRISGANVLTF	few	TRBV6-2/TRBV6-3	TRBJ2-6	NA
TGCAGTGCTTCTATGGGCGGGAGGACCTACGAGCAGTACTTC	CSASMGGRTYEQYF	many	TRBV20-1	TRBJ2-7	TRBD2
TGTGCCAGCAGTTTATTCGCCAGCGGGGGGTACAATGAGCAGTTCTTC	CASSLFASGGYNEQFF	many	TRBV28	TRBJ2-1	TRBD2
NA	CASSQEVGAGANVLTF	NA	TRBV3-2	TRBJ2-6	NA
TGTGCCAGCAGCCCCAGACTAGCCCAAGAGACCCAGTACTTC	CASSPRLAQETQYF	many	TRBV7-9	TRBJ2-5	TRBD2
TGTGCCAGCAGCTGGGGGGATTTAAATTCACCCCTCCACTTT	CASSWGDLNSPLHF	few	TRBV12-3/TRBV12-4	TRBJ1-6	NA
TGTGCCATCAGAAGGGGGATCGGCACAGATACGCAGTATTTT	CAIRRGIGTDTQYF	NA	TRBV10-3	TRBJ2-3	NA
TGTGCCTGGAGTACCTCCGGACAGGGGGTCGGTGAAAAACTGTTTTTT	CAWSTSGQGVGEKLFF	few	TRBV30	TRBJ1-4	TRBD1
TGTGCCAGCCCTCGGGACAGAGTCGAGCAGTACTTC	CASPRDRVEQYF	many	TRBV27	TRBJ2-7	TRBD1
TGCAGTGCTAGAGTCCAGAGCTCCTACAATGAGCAGTTCTTC	CSARVQSSYNEQFF	many	TRBV20-1	TRBJ2-1	NA
TGTGCCAGCAGTGCGCCCGGGACAGGCTTTCAGCCCCAGCATTTT	CASSAPGTGFQPQHF	many	TRBV27	TRBJ1-5	TRBD1
TGTGCCAGTAGTACATTTTGGGCAGTTGAGGAGACCCAGTACTTC	CASSTFWAVEETQYF	few	TRBV19	TRBJ2-5	NA
TGTGCCAGCAGCTCTCTAAGAGGGGCAGCTGAGCAGTTCTTC	CASSSLRGAAEQFF	many	TRBV11-1	TRBJ2-1	NA
TGCAGTGCTCGCTCGGGGGTCTACGAGCAGTACTTC	CSARSGVYEQYF	many	TRBV20-1	TRBJ2-7	NA
TGTGCCAGCAACCATGGTAGCAGCAGGCCGCATTTT	CASNHGSSRPHF	many	TRBV6-2/TRBV6-3	TRBJ1-5	NA
TGTGCCAGCAGCCCCACTAGCGGGAATAGAGATACGCAGTATTTT	CASSPTSGNRDTQYF	many	TRBV13	TRBJ2-3	TRBD2
TGCAGCGTTGAAACTGGACTAGCGGATCAAGAGACCCAGTACTTC	CSVETGLADQETQYF	NA	TRBV29-1	TRBJ2-5	TRBD2
TGCAGCGTGCCTAATCTAGGTTACTATGGCTACACCTTC	CSVPNLGYYGYTF	many	TRBV29-1	TRBJ1-2	NA